This TCR beta chain was sequenced for a study of T cell responses to AZD1222 COVID-19 vaccine (dated by TCRdb to 2020 to 2023). Background on the whole study: Because spike-specific TCR depth and breadth did not differ between the two schedules, AZD1222 recipients who got a second dose at roughly 4 weeks were pooled with those who got a second dose at roughly 12 weeks. Trial participants were enrolled into age subgroups of 18-55, 56-69 and 70-plus years, which contained about 160, 30 and 59 TCR-sequenced participants, respectively. A total of 230 to 250 trial participants underwent TCR sequencing, of whom around 200 received two doses of AZD1222 and around 25 received two doses of the MenACWY control vaccine. On the study overall, not on this receptor specifically: Participants were mostly white British, with more females than males. The authors suggested clonal diversity may have been underestimated. No day 14 peak-response samples were available, so repertoires were characterized only after the peak T cell response. After two AZD1222 doses, spike-specific TCR breadth and depth were significantly higher than at day 0 and than in MenACWY recipients. In the small 56-69-year group, the increase in depth fell short of significance, most likely because of low power. CD4 TCRs associated with the vaccine covered the entire spike protein, and the dominant responses were in regions 160-218 and 743-854. Conclusions about previously exposed vaccinees are limited, since just six or seven AZD1222 recipients were seropositive for SARS-CoV-2 at baseline. Reportedly, close to half of the unique spike-specific TCRs recognized epitopes lying outside the regions that are mutated in the B.1.351 and B.1.1.7 variants.

The time point label, read with the paper, signifies: baseline before first vaccination. Samples from vaccinated people were obtained from the UK trials COV001 and COV002, which included a single-blind randomized controlled phase 2/3 trial of AZD1222 (ChAdOx1 nCoV-19) in healthy adults. Trial participant PBMC samples were collected at day 0 and day 28 after the second dose for TCRbeta chain sequencing. As to this clone: Its antigen has not been determined. Base qualities are not recorded, but no much larger clone differs from it by a single base.

The CDR3 regions of human TCRbeta chains were subjected to immunosequencing. From the authors' description of their analysis: Repertoire TCRs were matched against a reference library of SARS-CoV-2-specific TCRs generated with the MIRA antigen-specificity platform. Breadth was defined as the fraction of unique TCRs that were SARS-CoV-2-associated. Depth was defined as the fraction of total T cells that were SARS-CoV-2-associated. Using the MIRA data, every spike-specific TCR was mapped to the spike region that the TCR reacted to and assigned to either a CD4 or a CD8 class. Log10-transformed breadth and depth values were compared by one-way ANOVA with Sidak's multiple comparisons tests. TCRdb took this table from immuneACCESS and kept in-frame rearrangements with V and J called. Such tables lack part of the clones; where checked against another copy, unresolved V genes explain under half of the gap, and the rest is unexplained. The V and J calls and clone size were taken over from that table, and D and trimming were inferred from the DNA. The sample table holds around 72,000 clones, of which around four fifths were seen once. The ten largest clones take up less than 6.5% of the sample.

From V the trimming removes 6 bases and from J it removes 4 bases, while the gene matches leave 3 bases of the junction unaccounted for. The germline V gene gives CDR1 as SNHLY and CDR2 as FYNNEI. Measured from the cysteine to the phenylalanine, the CDR3 is 15 residues long. The read is trimmed to its CDR3 DNA, 45 bases read in frame from base 1. This sample comprised peripheral blood, obtained on day 0 of AZD1222 vaccination. Recombination joined TRBV2 with TRBJ2-2, with 12 middle bases fitting TRBD2. This TCR came from an adult in good health. The CDR3 region reads CASRGLAGITGELFF. The sequence in DNA is TGTGCCAGCAGAGGACTAGCGGGAATCACCGGGGAGCTGTTTTTT.